These 12 T cell receptor beta chains were all obtained from the same sample, sequenced in a study of T cells in Graves' hyperthyroidism and ophthalmopathy. Amplified TCR beta CDR3 regions came from RNA transcripts. A first-round RT-PCR of the TCR CDR3 used the HTBI primer set. TCRdb used MiXCR to reprocess the multiplex PCR reads, holding one entry per CDR3 protein. The sample records 300,000 to 450,000 distinct CDR3 sequences, less than 20% being singletons. The specimen sequenced was blood. The source is a woman younger than 35 with Graves' hyperthyroidism that later progressed to Graves' ophthalmopathy.

This clonotype occurred many times. V gene TRBV7-2 combines with J gene TRBJ1-5; no definite D call. Germline-derived CDR1 and CDR2 are SGHTA and FQGNSA. Deletions cut 2 bases from V and 1 base from J, with 12 bases between. The CDR3 consists of 16 residues. This chain's CDR3 is CASSLQEERSNQPQHF. In DNA, the CDR3 is TGTGCCAGCAGCTTACAGGAGGAGCGGAGCAATCAGCCCCAGCATTTT.

In its sample, this clonotype was seen many times. The rearrangement uses TRBV2 and TRBJ1-5, with a possible D match to TRBD1 (5 bases). CDR1 and CDR2 (germline): SNHLY, FYNNEI. The CDR3 runs to 16 residues. V gave up 0 bases and J gave up 6 bases, with 15 bases separating them. The CDR3 bases are TGTGCCAGCAGTGAAGCGCCCAGGGCAGGGACTCAGCCCCAGCATTTT. Translating gives CASSEAPRAGTQPQHF.

The sample holds many counts of this clonotype. The chain combines TRBV18 with TRBJ1-1; D call uncertain. CDR3 length: 13 amino acids. Germline CDR1 reads KGHSH; CDR2 reads LQKENI. V was pared by 3 bases and J by 0 bases, with 5 bases between. The CDR3 is CASSPLVNTEAFF. CDR3 sequence (DNA): TGTGCCAGCTCACCGTTGGTGAACACTGAAGCTTTCTTT.

As concerns this clonotype: A much larger clone differs from this one at a single base, so this may be a read error. V and J are TRBV7-9 and TRBJ2-5, with TRBD2 matching 7 bases. The CDR3 runs 13 residues. The germline V gene has CDR1 SEHNR and CDR2 FQNEAQ (reference sequence). The CDR3 DNA sequence: TGTGCCGGCAGCTTCGGGGGGAAGGAGACCCAGTACTTC. Its protein product is CAGSFGGKETQYF.

For this clonotype: A much larger clone sits a single nucleotide away, making a read error possible. This chain connects TRBV7-3 to TRBJ2-7, with 7 bases aligning to TRBD2. Trimming cost V 5 bases and J 3 bases; bases outside gene matches: 7. This CDR3 comprises 14 residues. The germline gives CDR1 SGHTA, CDR2 FQGTGA. CDR3: CASSPQSGDYEQYF. CDR3 nucleotides: TGTGCCAGCAGCCCCCAAAGCGGGGACTACGAGCAGTACTTC. The complete variable domain, with remaining parts taken from reference TRBV7-3 and TRBJ2-7, reads GAGVSQTPSNKVTEKGKYVELRCDPISGHTALYWYRQSLGQGPEFLIYFQGTGAADDSGLPNDRFFAVRPEGSVSTLKIQRTERGDSAVYLCASSPQSGDYEQYFGPGTRLTVT.

In its sample, this clonotype was seen a few times. The chain uses TRBV6-2 or TRBV6-3 and TRBJ2-7; D unresolved. Trimming left V 4 bases short and J 4 bases short, with 20 bases between. The CDR3 consists of 16 residues. Germline V CDR1 and CDR2: MNHEY, SVGEGT. The CDR3, as DNA: TGTGCCAGCAGTTCGGTTCCGGCCACCTCATGGTACGAGCAGTACTTC. It specifies CASSSVPATSWYEQYF.

This clonotype was seen ten or more times. J is TRBJ1-5 and V is TRBV15, with 9 bases fitting TRBD1. Germline V gene lookup returns CDR1 LNHNV and CDR2 YYDKDF (reference sequence). Trimming at V came to 7 bases and at J to 7 bases, leaving 8 bases not matched to a gene. This CDR3 is built from 14 residues. The CDR3 reads CATMRQGGRQPQHF. The CDR3 DNA follows: TGTGCCACCATGCGACAGGGGGGACGGCAGCCCCAGCATTTT.

The rearrangement links TRBV9 to TRBJ2-7, with D uncertain. V was shortened by 1 base and J by 2 bases, with 10 bases between the two germline ends. The CDR3 has 14 amino acids. CDR1 and CDR2 (germline): SGDLS, YYNGEE. CDR3 sequence: CASSVRGRTYEQYF. CDR3 sequence (DNA): TGTGCCAGCAGCGTAAGAGGCAGAACCTACGAGCAGTACTTC.

The J gene is TRBJ2-7, the V gene TRBV4-1, with D perhaps given as TRBD1 or TRBD2 (5 bases each). The germline V and J ends were trimmed by 1 base and 7 bases, with 20 bases remaining between them. Germline V CDR1 and CDR2: MGHRA, YSYEKL. CDR3 size: 16 residues. The CDR3 sequence is CASSQAPGTVPGEQYF. DNA for the CDR3: TGCGCCAGCAGCCAAGCCCCCGGGACCGTCCCTGGGGAGCAGTACTTC.

This clonotype was recorded many times. This chain links TRBV20-1 with TRBJ2-1, with TRBD2 as a possible D gene (5 bases). This CDR3 spans 14 amino acids. V was trimmed by 6 bases and J by 9 bases, leaving 21 bases between them. Looked up from germline, CDR1 is DFQATT and CDR2 is SNEGSKA (reference sequence). The CDR3 DNA reads as TGCAGTGCCCTCGGACTCCCAGTGGGGAGTGAGCAGTTCTTC. Its protein product is CSALGLPVGSEQFF.

This clonotype has more than one count but fewer than ten. The genes are TRBV7-9 and TRBJ1-4; D unresolved. CDR1 SEHNR and CDR2 FQNEAQ come from the germline V gene (reference sequence). Trimming removed 4 bases at V and 0 bases at J, with 18 bases between. The CDR3 has 18 amino acids. CDR3 nucleotide sequence: TGTGCCAGCAGCTACTCACTTGTGGCCCTAGCAACTAATGAAAAACTGTTTTTT. It translates to CASSYSLVALATNEKLFF.

Many counts were recorded for this clonotype. V and J are TRBV6-1 and TRBJ1-1; TRBD1 agrees at 12 bases. CDR3 size: 16 residues. Trimming at V came to 3 bases and at J to 4 bases, leaving 6 bases not matched to a gene. Germline V lookup: CDR1 MNHNS, CDR2 SASEGT. The CDR3 sequence: CASSDPGTGGGTEAFF. The CDR3, as DNA: TGTGCCAGCAGTGACCCCGGGACAGGGGGCGGCACTGAAGCTTTCTTT.